This is a list of T cell receptor beta chains from one sample in a study of PD-L1 blockade in urothelial cancer. Repertoires were generated with immunoSEQ multiplex PCR, while TCRdb's copy carries only in-frame clones and drops some. The table has about 130,000 clones, about 81% seen once. Sample: PBMCs, taken around atezolizumab (anti-PD-L1) treatment. These receptors were collected from a man in his forties or fifties with urothelial cancer. The CDR3 runs from the conserved cysteine through the conserved F or W. A D gene is named only where the DNA matches it firmly. Expanded clones are given a class, and other clones once, few, many or no size at all.

TRBJ1-4 | NA | NA | TRBV30 | TGTGCCTGGAGTCGAGGGGGACCTGAAAAACTGTTTTTT | CAWSRGGPEKLFF
TRBJ1-3 | TRBD1 | NA | TRBV15 | TGTGCCACCAGCAGAGGCTTCGGGGGACAGGGGACTAGTGGAAACACCATATATTTT | CATSRGFGGQGTSGNTIYF
TRBJ1-1 | TRBD1 | NA | TRBV7-2 | TGTGCCAGCAGCTTAGCCAGGGGGCTGACTGAAGCTTTCTTT | CASSLARGLTEAFF
TRBJ1-2 | NA | NA | TRBV5-1 | TGCGCCAGCAGCTTGGCCTCGGGGGGCGCAAGCTATGGCTACACCTTC | CASSLASGGASYGYTF
TRBJ2-1 | NA | few | TRBV5-1 | TGCGCCAGCAGCTCGATGACCGGACATTTGGGAGAGCAGTTCTTC | CASSSMTGHLGEQFF
TRBJ2-7 | TRBD1 | once | TRBV5-1 | TGCGCCAGCAGACCCGGGACAGGTCCCTACGAGCAGTACTTC | CASRPGTGPYEQYF
TRBJ1-1 | NA | NA | TRBV7-2 | TGTGCCAGCAGCTTAGACTCAGGGATGGGCACTGAAGCTTTCTTT | CASSLDSGMGTEAFF
TRBJ2-1 | TRBD2 | NA | TRBV6-5 | TGTGCCAGCAGCCCCCGGGGGCGGGAGGGGGATGAGCAGTTCTTC | CASSPRGREGDEQFF
TRBJ1-6 | NA | few | TRBV5-1 | TGCGCCAGCAGCTTGGGCGGGTCTTATAATTCACCCCTCCACTTT | CASSLGGSYNSPLHF
TRBJ2-1 | NA | NA | TRBV10-3 | TGTGCCATCAGTGAGACTGAGACTAGACCATACAATGAGCAGTTCTTC | CAISETETRPYNEQFF
TRBJ2-2 | TRBD1 | NA | TRBV19 | TGTGCCAGTCGGGTGGGGACAGGAAATCGTTATGCCGGGGAGCTGTTTTTT | CASRVGTGNRYAGELFF
TRBJ2-1 | NA | NA | TRBV5-1 | TGCGCCAGCAGCTTGGATCCGGGAACAACCTACAATGAGCAGTTCTTC | CASSLDPGTTYNEQFF
TRBJ1-4 | NA | NA | TRBV4-1 | TGCGCCAGCAGCCAAGCCCCAATTCGGGACTCGACGGGTGGGCTGTTTTTT | CASSQAPIRDSTGGLFF
TRBJ2-1 | NA | NA | TRBV5-8 | TGTGCCAGCAGCTTGATTCGGGAGCAGTTCTTC | CASSLIREQFF
TRBJ1-5 | NA | NA | TRBV6-1 | TGTGCCAGCAGTGAAAGAGGCAATCAGCCCCAGCATTTT | CASSERGNQPQHF
TRBJ2-2 | NA | NA | TRBV2 | TGTGCCAGCAGCGCCGGGACACCGAACACCGGGGAGCTGTTTTTT | CASSAGTPNTGELFF
TRBJ1-2 | TRBD1 | once | TRBV5-1 | TGCGCCAGCAGCTTTGCTCAGGGGGCGCAAGGCTACACCTTC | CASSFAQGAQGYTF
TRBJ2-7 | NA | NA | TRBV28 | TGTGCCACCGGACAGCACGACGGATCCTACGAGCAGTACTTC | CATGQHDGSYEQYF
TRBJ2-7 | NA | NA | TRBV12-1 | TGTGCCAGCAGCTGGACTAGCGGCTACGAGCAGTACTTC | CASSWTSGYEQYF
TRBJ2-7 | TRBD2 | NA | TRBV11-2 | TGTGCCAGCAGCCAGGGACTAGCGGCCTTCTCCTACGAGCAGTACTTC | CASSQGLAAFSYEQYF
TRBJ2-7 | TRBD1 | NA | TRBV27 | TGTGCCAGCAGTTCAGGGACAGCGGCGCCTTACGAGCAGTACTTC | CASSSGTAAPYEQYF
TRBJ1-1 | TRBD1 | NA | TRBV6-1 | TGTGCCAGCAGTGGCGGACAGGGGAGAAACACTGAAGCTTTCTTT | CASSGGQGRNTEAFF
TRBJ2-3 | TRBD2 | NA | TRBV18 | TGTGCCAGCTCACCACCTATTCCGGGGGGTTTGACGCAGTATTTT | CASSPPIPGGLTQYF
TRBJ2-3 | TRBD2 | once | TRBV14 | TGTGCCAGCAGCCAAGATCTGCTCCTAGCGGGAGTAGGTACGCAGTATTTT | CASSQDLLLAGVGTQYF
TRBJ2-2 | TRBD1 | NA | TRBV27 | TGTGCCAGCAGTCGTGGGACAGGCGACACCGGGGAGCTGTTTTTT | CASSRGTGDTGELFF
TRBJ2-7 | TRBD2 | NA | TRBV28 | TGTGCCAGCAGTCCTAGCGGGAGGCCTCCCTACGAGCAGTACTTC | CASSPSGRPPYEQYF
TRBJ1-1 | NA | few | TRBV19 | TGTGCCACCTGCCCCGGGACAATGAACACTGAAGCTTTCTTT | CATCPGTMNTEAFF
TRBJ2-3 | TRBD1 | once | TRBV6-5 | TGTGCCAGCAGATCAGGGGGAGATACGCAGTATTTT | CASRSGGDTQYF
TRBJ2-7 | NA | NA | TRBV7-2 | TGTGCCAGCAGCTACACTACCAGCATTTCCTACGAGCAGTACTTC | CASSYTTSISYEQYF
TRBJ2-4 | NA | NA | TRBV7-9 | TGTGCCAGCAGCTTAGGAGCAAAAAACATTCAGTACTTC | CASSLGAKNIQYF
TRBJ2-7 | NA | NA | TRBV28 | TGTGCCAGCAGTTTTCCTGGGGAGTTTGGAGAGCAGTACTTC | CASSFPGEFGEQYF
TRBJ2-6 | TRBD1 | NA | TRBV7-3 | TGTGCCACCTGTCCGGGACAGGGGATCTCTGGGGCCAACGTCCTGACTTTC | CATCPGQGISGANVLTF
TRBJ2-5 | TRBD2 | NA | TRBV18 | TGTGCCAGCTCACCCTCCTCGGTGGCGGGAGGGCTGGAGACCCAGTACTTC | CASSPSSVAGGLETQYF
TRBJ2-7 | TRBD1 | NA | TRBV28 | TGTGCCAGCAGTCCCGGGACAGGGTCCTACGAGCAGTACTTC | CASSPGTGSYEQYF
TRBJ2-1 | TRBD1 | NA | TRBV2 | TGTGCCAGCAGTCCAACAGGGGGCGGAGAGCAGTTCTTC | CASSPTGGGEQFF
TRBJ1-2 | NA | NA | TRBV25-1 | TGTGCCAGCAGTGCCCCGGGGGGCGACTATGGCTACACCTTC | CASSAPGGDYGYTF
TRBJ2-1 | TRBD1 | NA | TRBV7-2 | TGTGCCAGCAGCTCCTCTCCGGACAGGGTGCTTGAGCAGTTCTTC | CASSSSPDRVLEQFF
TRBJ1-3 | TRBD1 | NA | TRBV6-6 | TGTGCCAGCAATACCGATAAGGGACAGGGAAACACCATATATTTT | CASNTDKGQGNTIYF
TRBJ2-3 | TRBD2 | NA | TRBV7-9 | TGTGCCAGCAGCTTAGCGCCTCTAGCGGGAGCTACAGATACGCAGTATTTT | CASSLAPLAGATDTQYF
TRBJ2-7 | NA | NA | TRBV5-4 | TGTGCCAGCAGCCTCGACGCAACAGGGAGTCAATACGAGCAGTACTTC | CASSLDATGSQYEQYF
TRBJ1-6 | NA | NA | TRBV9 | TGTGCCAGCAGCGTAGGAGTGGGTGTGGGGGCAGGTAATTCACCCCTCCACTTT | CASSVGVGVGAGNSPLHF
TRBJ2-1 | NA | NA | TRBV5-1 | TGCGCCAGCAGCCCTCGGGGAAGGCGGGATGACAATGAGCAGTTCTTC | CASSPRGRRDDNEQFF
TRBJ1-5 | NA | few | TRBV30 | TGTGCCTGGAGTTTCCCAGGGGTTCAGCCCCAGCATTTT | CAWSFPGVQPQHF
TRBJ2-2 | TRBD1 | once | TRBV4-1 | TGCGCCAGCAGCCTTATGACAGGGGGAGTGACCGGGGAGCTGTTTTTT | CASSLMTGGVTGELFF
TRBJ2-5 | TRBD2 | NA | TRBV27 | TGTGCCAGCAGTTCCACTAGCGGGAGGGCCTGGGAGACCCAGTACTTC | CASSSTSGRAWETQYF
TRBJ2-2 | TRBD2 | NA | TRBV9 | TGTGCCAGCAGCGTAACTAGCGGGATATACGGGGAGCTGTTTTTT | CASSVTSGIYGELFF
TRBJ1-6 | NA | NA | TRBV19 | TGTGCCAGTAGGGCCTTCTCCTATAATTCACCCCTCCACTTT | CASRAFSYNSPLHF
TRBJ2-7 | NA | NA | TRBV9 | TGTGCCAGCAGTCCAGACAGCTACGAGCAGTACTTC | CASSPDSYEQYF
TRBJ2-1 | TRBD2 | NA | TRBV6-4 | TGTGCCAGCAGTGCGCGGGAGGGCGTACCCTACAATGAGCAGTTCTTC | CASSAREGVPYNEQFF
TRBJ2-3 | TRBD2 | NA | TRBV5-1 | TGCGCCAGCAGCCTGAGACTAGCGGGGTTCACAGATACGCAGTATTTT | CASSLRLAGFTDTQYF
TRBJ2-2 | NA | NA | TRBV6-5 | TGTGCCAGCAGCCTCGGGACACCCACCGGGGAGCTGTTTTTT | CASSLGTPTGELFF
TRBJ1-2 | NA | NA | TRBV30 | TGTGCCTGGCGTCGGTCAACTATGTCTGGCTACACCTTC | CAWRRSTMSGYTF
TRBJ1-1 | TRBD1 | NA | TRBV7-3 | TGTGCCAGCAGACAGGGGCCGGACACTGAAGCTTTCTTT | CASRQGPDTEAFF